This T cell receptor (beta chain) originates from a study of identifying expanded T cells in peripheral blood (dated by TCRdb to between 2018 and 2020). Regarding the study in general: Technical replicates were generated by sequencing separate aliquots of the same genomic DNA pool, with four replicates compared pairwise. Study-level results and caveats: Both the number of clones called differentially abundant and the false-positive rate were significantly reduced by the beta-binomial model across all healthy-donor time intervals. Variance in clone template counts between roughly 2-week samples significantly increased with total template count across all healthy donors. The authors expected that biological variance in healthy repertoires might rise further over much longer intervals, such as months to years. Roughly 1.2 differentially abundant clones were flagged by the binomial model between technical replicates, whereas about 16 and 20 were flagged over around two weeks and four weeks, respectively.

As for this clone: Its cognate antigen has yet to be identified. No much larger clonotype is one base removed from it; base qualities were not supplied.

TCRbeta CDR3 regions were profiled by bias-controlled multiplex PCR amplification of genomic DNA with the immunoSEQ Assay. Processing in the source paper ran as follows. The absolute abundance of each unique TCRbeta CDR3 region was quantified after sequences were collapsed and filtered. Differential abundance was tested with two models: a binomial (Fisher-equivalent) model and a beta-binomial model that adds time-dependent variance fitted from healthy donors. Clones with fewer than 5 combined templates were removed, and differential abundance was called for clones with a Benjamini-Hochberg FDR below 0.01. The form v = (b*log(k)+a)^2 was used to model beta-binomial variance as a function of total template count across the two samples. TCRdb limited this immuneACCESS table to in-frame rearrangements with V and J called. A share of clones is missing; checked studies link under half to unresolved V genes, and the rest is unexplained. V and J calls and clone size are those listed in that table; D and trimming were worked out from the DNA. The sample table holds over 75,000 clones, of which 88% were seen once. The ten biggest clones cover 4% of the sample.

During the collection period, no immune events, such as infections, were documented for the healthy donors. Blood repertoires from healthy donors were used as a training cohort for calibrating time-dependent variance in a beta-binomial model of differential abundance of T-cell clones. There were around 10 healthy donors in the training cohort, of whom 3 were female and 7 were male. On average the donors were 43 years old, and their ages spanned roughly 29 to 64 years. Whole blood, obtained from a commercial supplier, was collected from each healthy donor at three time points spaced roughly 2 weeks apart. For immunosequencing, genomic DNA was extracted from whole blood that had not been sorted. The sequencing sample was made of blood. This TCR came from a person between 18 and 70 years old in good health.

The sequence in DNA is TGTGCCAGCAGTAAGGGGCTGGACGTCGAGCAGTACTTC. This yields the protein CASSKGLDVEQYF. The rearrangement joined TRBV6-5 to TRBJ2-7, with a weak D call of TRBD1 (5 bases match). CDR1 MNHEY and CDR2 SVGAGI were looked up in the germline V gene. V loses 5 bases, J loses 6 bases, and the germline ends lie 14 bases apart. Counted from cysteine to phenylalanine, this CDR3 has 13 amino acids. The only DNA kept is the CDR3, 39 bases in frame from the first base.